A selection of T cell receptor beta chains follows, all from one sample in a study of blood T cells in healthy people across ages. MiXCR, run by TCRdb on the 5' RACE reads, gives a single entry per CDR3 protein. The data contain more than 700,000 distinct CDR3 sequences, more than 35% of them singletons. Source material: blood. The receptors shown here come from an elderly man in good health. Both conserved end residues are part of each CDR3. D genes are given only for firm matches. Clone size is given for some rows only: seen once, a few or many times, or a class if the clone is expanded.

J: TRBJ2-3
size: -
D: TRBD2
V: TRBV12-3/TRBV12-4
DNA: TGTGCCAGCAGTTTACGGGAGGGCAGAGCGAGAGCGGATACGCAGTATTTT
CDR3: CASSLREGRARADTQYF

J: TRBJ2-6
size: -
D: -
V: TRBV19
DNA: TGTGCCAGTACCTCCCCCGGTCCTCGCGGGGCCAACGTCCTGACTTTC
CDR3: CASTSPGPRGANVLTF

J: TRBJ2-2
size: -
D: TRBD2
V: TRBV7-9
DNA: TGTGCCAGCAGCTCGACTAGCCAGGCAATCGGGGAGCTGTTTTTT
CDR3: CASSSTSQAIGELFF

J: TRBJ2-5
size: -
D: -
V: TRBV6-6
DNA: TGTACCAGCACCACGATACGGGAGACCCAGTACTTC
CDR3: CTSTTIRETQYF

J: TRBJ2-5
size: few
D: TRBD2
V: TRBV5-1
DNA: TGCGCCAGCAGCCACGGGACTAGCGGAGGAGCGTCTGAGCAGTACTTC
CDR3: CASSHGTSGGASEQYF

J: TRBJ2-1
size: -
D: -
V: TRBV9
DNA: TGTGCCAGCAGCGCCGGTTCCGCCAGAACCGACAATGAGCAGTTCTTC
CDR3: CASSAGSARTDNEQFF

J: TRBJ2-3
size: -
D: TRBD2
V: TRBV20-1
DNA: TGCAGTGCCCCCGGTCATGGGAGGGCCAACACAGATACGCAGTATTTT
CDR3: CSAPGHGRANTDTQYF

J: TRBJ1-2
size: once
D: -
V: TRBV20-1
DNA: TGCAGTGCTGAACAGGGTGAGCGCTACACCTTC
CDR3: CSAEQGERYTF

J: TRBJ2-1
size: few
D: -
V: TRBV4-1
DNA: TGCGCCAGCAGCCCCACGGGACATCGCCTTTCCTACAATGAGCAGTTCTTC
CDR3: CASSPTGHRLSYNEQFF

J: TRBJ2-2
size: -
D: -
V: TRBV29-1
DNA: TGCAGCGTCGTCGTCCTAGCTGGCATCGGGGAGCTGTTTTTT
CDR3: CSVVVLAGIGELFF

J: TRBJ2-5
size: -
D: TRBD2
V: TRBV4-2
DNA: TGTGCCAGCAGCCAAGGACTAGCGGGGCGTAATGAGCAGTACTTC
CDR3: CASSQGLAGRNEQYF

J: TRBJ2-1
size: -
D: TRBD1
V: TRBV11-2
DNA: TGTGCCAGCAGCCCGACCGGGACAGCGAACAATGAGCAGTTCTTC
CDR3: CASSPTGTANNEQFF

J: TRBJ2-7
size: -
D: -
V: TRBV20-1
DNA: TGCAGTGCTAGGAGCAAAAGCGGATCCTACGAGCAGTACTTC
CDR3: CSARSKSGSYEQYF

J: TRBJ2-5
size: many
D: -
V: TRBV15
DNA: TGTGCCACCAGCCGCCGGGTAGGGCCACAAGAGACCCAGTACTTC
CDR3: CATSRRVGPQETQYF

J: TRBJ2-3
size: -
D: TRBD2
V: TRBV4-2
DNA: TGTGCCAGCAGCCCCCTAGCGGGATCAGGGGCAGATACGCAGTATTTT
CDR3: CASSPLAGSGADTQYF

J: TRBJ2-5
size: few
D: TRBD2
V: TRBV5-4
DNA: TGTGCCAGCAGCCGTCTGACTAGCTTGGAGACCCAGTACTTC
CDR3: CASSRLTSLETQYF

J: TRBJ2-1
size: -
D: -
V: TRBV25-1
DNA: TGTGCCAGCAGTGATGGGCTTTACAATGAGCAGTTCTTC
CDR3: CASSDGLYNEQFF

J: TRBJ2-5
size: few
D: -
V: TRBV11-3
DNA: TGTGCCAGCAGCCGTCTTCCTTTGGTTGGAGTAGGGTACAATGAGCAGTACTTC
CDR3: CASSRLPLVGVGYNEQYF

J: TRBJ2-1
size: many
D: TRBD2
V: TRBV4-2
DNA: TGTGCCAGCAGCCGAAAGCGGGAGGGCAGCGAGCAGTTCTTC
CDR3: CASSRKREGSEQFF

J: TRBJ2-7
size: few
D: -
V: TRBV2
DNA: TGTGCCAGCAGTGAAGGGGCTAGCAAGCAGTACTTC
CDR3: CASSEGASKQYF

J: TRBJ2-3
size: -
D: -
V: TRBV5-1
DNA: TGCGCCAGCAGGCCCAAACTAGCAGGCACAGATACGCAGTATTTT
CDR3: CASRPKLAGTDTQYF

J: TRBJ2-1
size: few
D: -
V: TRBV21-1
DNA: TGTGCCAGCAGTGAGGCGAAGCCTGGTGGGTTAGGGCATGAGCAGTTCTTC
CDR3: CASSEAKPGGLGHEQFF

J: TRBJ1-6
size: -
D: TRBD1
V: TRBV6-5
DNA: TGTGCCAGCAGTTACCTTAGACAGGGGCCTAGCTCCTATAATTCACCCCTCCACTTT
CDR3: CASSYLRQGPSSYNSPLHF

J: TRBJ2-1
size: -
D: TRBD1
V: TRBV28
DNA: TGTGCCAGCATTCTCGGACAGGGAAGGCACAATGAGCAGTTCTTC
CDR3: CASILGQGRHNEQFF

J: TRBJ2-5
size: few
D: -
V: TRBV7-2
DNA: TGTGCCAGCAGCTATGCTGGGACGGTTCAAGAGACCCAGTACTTC
CDR3: CASSYAGTVQETQYF

J: TRBJ1-1
size: -
D: -
V: TRBV20-1
DNA: TGCAGTGCTAGAGGGGGGACACATGAAGCTTTCTTT
CDR3: CSARGGTHEAFF

J: TRBJ2-4
size: -
D: -
V: TRBV5-5
DNA: TGTGCCAGCAGCTGGGTAGACATGCGGAACATTCAGTACTTC
CDR3: CASSWVDMRNIQYF

J: TRBJ2-7
size: -
D: TRBD1
V: TRBV28
DNA: TGTGCCACCACTCAATCCGGGACAGGGTTATACGAGCAGTACTTC
CDR3: CATTQSGTGLYEQYF